The 29 T cell receptor beta chains presented below share a single source sample, sequenced in a study of T cell repertoires in cytomegalovirus infection. TCRdb re-analysed the reads in MiXCR, keeping a single row per CDR3 protein. The sample yields about half a million distinct CDR3 sequences, 33% seen once. For these receptors, no antigen is known. Sample: cultured PBMCs, taken from culture after CMV antigen stimulation. The receptors come from a human donor in good health (CMV status not recorded). Some clones in this sample may be carry-over from other donors' samples.

The chain uses TRBV7-9 and TRBJ2-3; TRBD2 matches at 14 bases. V gave up 5 bases and J gave up 4 bases; unmatched junction bases: 5. Germline CDR1 SEHNR, CDR2 FQNEAQ (reference sequence). This CDR3 contains 16 residues. The CDR3 spells CASSPGTSGSPDTQYF. The DNA for the CDR3 is TGTGCCAGCAGCCCGGGGACTAGCGGGAGCCCAGATACGCAGTATTTT. Variable domain in full (rest from reference TRBV7-9 and TRBJ2-3): DTGVSQNPRHKITKRGQNVTFRCDPISEHNRLYWYRQTLGQGPEFLTYFQNEAQLEKSRLLSDRFSAERPKGSFSTLEIQRTEQGDSAMYLCASSPGTSGSPDTQYFGPGTRLTVL.

The chain is built from TRBV27 and TRBJ2-3, with 9 bases aligning to TRBD2. CDR3 length equals 15 residues. The junction had 5 bases not matched to a gene; V was cut back by 6 bases and J by 1 base. CDR1 and CDR2 (germline): MNHEY, SMNVEV (reference sequence). The CDR3 DNA reads as TGTGCCAGCAGGGACCGACTAGCGGGCACAGATACGCAGTATTTT. Its translation is CASRDRLAGTDTQYF.

The V call is TRBV5-4, the J call TRBJ1-1; 8 nucleotides align to TRBD1. Germline V gives CDR1 SGHNT, CDR2 YYREEE (reference sequence). The CDR3 totals 15 residues. J lost 1 base, V lost 4 bases, and 6 bases had no gene match. The CDR3 protein is CASSPRTGPNTEAFF. CDR3 sequence (DNA): TGTGCCAGCAGCCCCCGGACAGGGCCGAACACTGAAGCTTTCTTT.

The chain uses TRBV9 and TRBJ1-4, with unresolved D. The germline V gene has CDR1 SGDLS and CDR2 YYNGEE. The CDR3 covers 15 residues. With 0 bases removed from V and 6 bases from J, the gap between germline ends came to 12 bases. This chain's CDR3 is CASSVAAGRDEKLFF. In DNA, the CDR3 is TGTGCCAGCAGCGTAGCGGCAGGTCGAGATGAAAAACTGTTTTTT. Combining the CDR3 with reference TRBV9 and TRBJ1-4 gives the whole variable domain DSGVTQTPKHLITATGQRVTLRCSPRSGDLSVYWYQQSLDQGLQFLIQYYNGEERAKGNILERFSAQQFPDLHSELNLSSLELGDSALYFCASSVAAGRDEKLFFGSGTQLSVL.

This CDR3 reads CASRARDRAKETQYF. The CDR3 coding sequence is TGTGCCAGCAGGGCTCGGGACAGGGCAAAAGAGACCCAGTACTTC. The V gene is TRBV6-2 or TRBV6-3, the J gene TRBJ2-5, with 9 positions matching TRBD1. Germline lookup yields CDR1 MNHEY and CDR2 SVGEGT. The CDR3 is 15 amino acids. V lost 6 bases to trimming and J lost 3 bases; unmatched junction nucleotides: 8.

This clonotype appeared a few times. J is TRBJ1-4 and V is TRBV28; D unclear. The germline V gene has CDR1 MDHEN and CDR2 SYDVKM. V dropped 5 bases and J dropped 8 bases, with 15 bases sitting between them. CDR3 length equals 14 residues. This chain's CDR3 is CASSRLWSGEKLFF. The DNA of the CDR3 is TGTGCCAGCAGTCGATTGTGGTCCGGCGAAAAACTGTTTTTT. The full variable domain, completed using reference TRBV28 and TRBJ1-4, is DVKVTQSSRYLVKRTGEKVFLECVQDMDHENMFWYRQDPGLGLRLIYFSYDVKMKEKGDIPEGYSVSREKKERFSLILESASTNQTSMYLCASSRLWSGEKLFFGSGTQLSVL.

This clonotype came up many times. V usage is TRBV7-2 and J usage is TRBJ1-1; D is unclear. This CDR3 comprises 13 residues. Between the trimmed V and J ends, which lost 7 bases and 0 bases, there was a span of 9 bases. Germline V gene data show CDR1 as SGHTA and CDR2 as FQGNSA. CDR3: CASTLEMNTEAFF. CDR3 nucleotide sequence: TGTGCCAGCACCCTCGAAATGAACACTGAAGCTTTCTTT. Combining the CDR3 with reference TRBV7-2 and TRBJ1-1 gives the whole variable domain GAGVSQSPSNKVTEKGKDVELRCDPISGHTALYWYRQSLGQGLEFLIYFQGNSAPDKSGLPSDRFSAERTGGSVSTLTIQRTQQEDSAVYLCASTLEMNTEAFFGQGTRLTVV.

About this clonotype: An end of the junction differs from the germline gene, which may be a read error. CDR3 bases: TGTGCCAGCAGCTTTGGGCCAGGAGGCGATGAGCAGTTATTC. Translated, it gives CASSFGPGGDEQLF. The chain carries TRBV7-4 and TRBJ2-1; D is perhaps TRBD2 (5 bases). The CDR3 consists of 14 residues. CDR1 is SGHVT, CDR2 SQSDAQ, per germline.

This clonotype was detected only a few times. The chain is built from TRBV6-1 and TRBJ1-1; D might be TRBD1 (5 bases). Trimming took 5 bases from V and 3 from J, leaving 13 bases between them. This CDR3 comprises 14 residues. Germline V gene data show CDR1 as MNHNS and CDR2 as SASEGT. In nucleotides, the CDR3 is TGTGCCAGCAGTAAACAGGTCCTCTACACTGAAGCTTTCTTT. Translation gives CASSKQVLYTEAFF.

V gene TRBV20-1 combines with J gene TRBJ2-6, with D maybe TRBD2 (5 bases). Trimming shortened V by 5 bases and J by 4 bases, and 15 bases separated the two germline ends. From germline, CDR1 is DFQATT and CDR2 SNEGSKA (reference sequence). The CDR3 length is 15 residues. The CDR3 reads CSAGQRAQGANVLTF. Here the CDR3 DNA reads TGCAGTGCTGGGCAGAGGGCGCAGGGGGCCAACGTCCTGACTTTC.

The genes are TRBV10-3 and TRBJ1-6; a weak D match, TRBD1 (5 bases). The ends were cut back, 5 bases at V and 7 bases at J, with 12 bases in the middle. The CDR3 length is 14 residues. Per the germline V gene, CDR1 is ENHRY and CDR2 is SYGVKD. This chain's CDR3 is CAISLGGSNSPLHF. The DNA of the CDR3 is TGTGCCATCAGTCTGGGGGGGTCCAATTCACCCCTCCACTTT.

This clonotype has at least ten counts. V gene TRBV6-5 combines with J gene TRBJ2-4; a possible D gene is TRBD1 (6 bases). CDR1 MNHEY and CDR2 SVGAGI come from the germline V gene. This CDR3 spans 16 amino acids. The ends were cut back, 4 bases at V and 3 bases at J, with 16 bases in the middle. For the CDR3, the DNA is TGTGCCAGCAGTTCCCCGACAGGTGGTGGCAAAAACATTCAGTACTTC. It specifies CASSSPTGGGKNIQYF.

Only a few counts were recorded for this clonotype. This rearrangement joins TRBV27 to TRBJ1-1; possibly TRBD1 for D (6 bases). Germline V gene lookup returns CDR1 MNHEY and CDR2 SMNVEV (reference sequence). V was trimmed by 0 bases and J by 6 bases, leaving 14 bases between them. There are 15 residues in the CDR3. CDR3 region: CASSLSMTGLPEAFF. CDR3 bases: TGTGCCAGCAGTTTATCCATGACAGGTTTGCCTGAAGCTTTCTTT.

This rearrangement joins TRBV10-2 to TRBJ1-4; D might be TRBD1 (5 bases). V was clipped by 6 bases and J by 8 bases, with 16 bases between them. CDR3 length: 14 residues. The germline CDR1 and CDR2 sequences are WSHSY and SAAADI. CDR3 DNA sequence: TGCGCCAGCAGGCAGACTGGGGGTCTGGAAAAACTGTTTTTT. This sequence encodes CASRQTGGLEKLFF.

The genes are TRBV6-2 or TRBV6-3 and TRBJ2-1; D is possibly TRBD1 or TRBD2 (5 bases each). The ends were cut back, 5 bases at V and 6 bases at J, with 14 bases in the middle. CDR3 length: 14 residues. From germline, CDR1 is MNHEY and CDR2 SVGEGT. Written as DNA, the CDR3 is TGTGCCAGCAGTAACCCGGGACGCCTCAATGAGCAGTTCTTC. This encodes CASSNPGRLNEQFF.

CDR3 coding DNA: TGTGCCAGCAGTTACGTACAGGGGAGCCCGTACTACGAGCAGTACTTC. It specifies CASSYVQGSPYYEQYF. The chain employs TRBV6-2 or TRBV6-3 and TRBJ2-7; 7 bases map to TRBD1. V shed 2 bases and J 3 bases; nucleotides not matched to a gene: 10. Germline CDR1 is MNHEY and CDR2 is SVGEGT. The CDR3 is 16 amino acids.

This clonotype was seen a handful of times. The V and J genes are TRBV19 and TRBJ1-1, with 7 bases identical to TRBD1. V lost 7 bases, J lost 0 bases, and 8 bases stayed unmatched. The CDR3 spans 15 residues. CDR1 and CDR2 (germline): LNHDA, SQIVND (reference sequence). Here the CDR3 reads CASTEQQGMNTEAFF. DNA for the CDR3: TGTGCCAGTACCGAACAACAGGGGATGAACACTGAAGCTTTCTTT.

This clonotype appeared a few times. The rearrangement links TRBV25-1 to TRBJ1-1; D unclear. The CDR3 runs to 13 residues. Germline CDR1 MGHDK, CDR2 SYGVNS. The germline V and J ends were trimmed by 4 bases and 10 bases, with 16 bases remaining between them. The CDR3 region has the DNA TGTGCCAGCAGTGGAGGGCCGGTTCTCGTAGCTTTCTTT. Translation gives CASSGGPVLVAFF.

The rearrangement links TRBV25-1 to TRBJ1-1, with unresolved D. The CDR3 loop spans 14 amino acids. The ends were cut back, 6 bases at V and 4 bases at J, with 15 bases in the middle. Germline CDR1 MGHDK, CDR2 SYGVNS. The CDR3 DNA sequence: TGTGCCAGCAGCCTGTTGGCAGCGGGCACTGAAGCTTTCTTT. As protein: CASSLLAAGTEAFF.

This sequence joins TRBV5-6 and TRBJ2-3; 7 positions agree with TRBD2. V shed 4 bases, J shed 4 bases, and the junction held 12 bases outside the gene matches. This CDR3 spans 16 amino acids. Germline V gene data show CDR1 as SGHDT and CDR2 as YYEEEE. CDR3 DNA sequence: TGTGCCAGCAGCCCTATGTGGCTAGCGGTTGCAGATACGCAGTATTTT. It yields the protein CASSPMWLAVADTQYF.

The J gene is TRBJ1-2, the V gene TRBV7-8; TRBD1 aligns across 7 bases. The V and J ends lost 5 bases and 4 bases, in that order; junction bases with no gene match: 4. Germline V lookup: CDR1 SGHVS, CDR2 FQNEAQ. This CDR3 has 13 residues. CDR3 protein: CASSPDRAYGYTF. The CDR3 DNA reads as TGTGCCAGCAGCCCTGACAGGGCCTATGGCTACACCTTC.

The gene calls are TRBV7-6 and TRBJ1-4; possibly TRBD1 for D (5 bases). CDR1 SGHVS and CDR2 FNYEAQ come from the germline V gene. The germline V and J ends were trimmed by 2 bases and 8 bases, with 15 bases remaining between them. The CDR3 runs to 15 residues. This chain's CDR3 is CASSLMTGGGEKLFF. CDR3 nucleotide sequence: TGTGCCAGCAGCTTAATGACCGGGGGAGGAGAAAAACTGTTTTTT.

A few counts support this clonotype. This chain links TRBV27 with TRBJ2-1, with D perhaps matching TRBD2 (5 bases). Trimming stripped 2 bases from V and 0 bases from J, with 11 bases between. This CDR3 contains 16 residues. Germline CDR1 and CDR2: MNHEY and SMNVEV (reference sequence). The CDR3 region has the DNA TGTGCCAGCAGTTTAGAGCGGTCGAGCTCCTACAATGAGCAGTTCTTC. This translates into CASSLERSSSYNEQFF.

This clonotype was detected many times. CDR3 loop: CASSSRGGWEQFF. CDR3 in DNA: TGTGCCAGCAGCTCACGAGGGGGCTGGGAGCAGTTCTTC. The chain couples TRBV7-2 to TRBJ2-1; 7 nucleotides agree with TRBD1. Germline CDR1 is SGHTA and CDR2 is FQGNSA. The length of the CDR3 is 13 residues. V was pared by 4 bases and J by 10 bases, with 7 bases of the junction left unmatched.

This clonotype has more than one count but fewer than ten. This chain connects TRBV28 to TRBJ2-1; TRBD2 matches at 9 bases. Germline CDR1 is MDHEN and CDR2 is SYDVKM. The CDR3 sequence is 17 residues long. V lost 6 bases, J lost 8 bases, and 17 bases stayed unmatched. This CDR3 reads CASSVGPLGLATYEQFF. The CDR3 nucleotides are TGTGCCAGCAGCGTCGGACCCCTGGGACTAGCCACCTATGAGCAGTTCTTC.

This clonotype appeared a few times. This chain uses TRBV7-3 with TRBJ2-3; D uncertain. Trimming removed 5 bases at V and 6 bases at J, with 12 bases between. Germline-derived CDR1 and CDR2 are SGHTA and FQGTGA. This CDR3 contains 13 residues. The CDR3 DNA reads as TGTGCCAGCAGCCCCCCTAACGGCGATACGCAGTATTTT. This gives the protein CASSPPNGDTQYF.

This clonotype appeared many times. V usage is TRBV7-6 and J usage is TRBJ1-5; TRBD1 is a possible D gene (6 bases). CDR1 and CDR2 (germline): SGHVS, FNYEAQ. The CDR3 loop spans 15 amino acids. Trimming cost V 5 bases and J 2 bases, with 13 bases left between them. The CDR3 region has the DNA TGTGCCAGCAGCCGGGGGCGGGACGGCAATCAGCCCCAGCATTTT. This translates into CASSRGRDGNQPQHF.

This clonotype came up a few times. J is TRBJ1-4 and V is TRBV19; TRBD1 agrees at 10 bases. The CDR3 loop spans 15 amino acids. V shed 5 bases and J 8 bases; nucleotides not matched to a gene: 8. Germline V CDR1 and CDR2: LNHDA, SQIVND (reference sequence). CDR3 region: CASSPGGTGEEKLFF. The CDR3 DNA reads as TGTGCCAGTAGTCCTGGGGGGACAGGGGAAGAAAAACTGTTTTTT.

This clonotype occurred many times. V gene TRBV7-2 combines with J gene TRBJ2-5; D is ambiguous. Trimming removed 2 bases from V and 5 bases from J, with 15 bases in between. Germline V lookup: CDR1 SGHTA, CDR2 FQGNSA. The CDR3 sequence is 15 residues long. The CDR3 loop reads CASSLFSGGTETQYF. In DNA, the CDR3 is TGTGCCAGCAGCTTATTCTCCGGCGGTACGGAGACCCAGTACTTC.